Listed here are 7 T cell receptor beta chains from one sample, sequenced in a study of blood T cells in healthy people across ages. The authors ran a second PCR of roughly 6 to 12 cycles using a sample-barcoded 5' primer and a J-beta primer mix. TCRdb independently ran MiXCR on the 5' RACE reads; one entry per CDR3 protein. There are about 1,400,000 distinct CDR3 sequences in the sample; approximately 59% occur only once, and more than 6% lies in the top ten. Sequencing was carried out using blood. These receptors came from a man between 18 and 29 years old in good health.

The chain carries TRBV12-3 or TRBV12-4 and TRBJ2-7, with D perhaps TRBD1 (5 bases). The CDR3 runs 14 residues. The V gene lost 2 bases and the J gene lost 3 bases, with 11 bases spanning the gap. Here the CDR3 reads CASSLSGRVYEQYF. The CDR3 nucleotides are TGTGCCAGCAGTTTAAGTGGCAGGGTCTACGAGCAGTACTTC.

The chain joins TRBV7-9 to TRBJ2-5, with 10 bases that match TRBD1. This CDR3 is built from 17 residues. V shed 4 bases, J shed 2 bases, and the junction held 10 bases outside the gene matches. Per germline, CDR1 SEHNR and CDR2 FQNEAQ (reference sequence). This chain's CDR3 is CASSSGTGAALQETQYF. CDR3 bases: TGTGCCAGCAGCTCCGGGACAGGGGCCGCCCTACAAGAGACCCAGTACTTC.

V is TRBV5-1 and J is TRBJ2-7; D is uncertain. The CDR3 runs to 13 residues. The germline V and J ends were trimmed by 2 bases and 2 bases, with 8 bases remaining between them. The germline V gene has CDR1 SGHRS and CDR2 YFSETQ. As DNA, the CDR3 is TGCGCCAGCAGCTTACCCCAACCCTACGAGCAGTACTTC. This encodes CASSLPQPYEQYF. The whole variable domain, remainder taken from reference TRBV5-1 and TRBJ2-7, is KAGVTQTPRYLIKTRGQQVTLSCSPISGHRSVSWYQQTPGQGLQFLFEYFSETQRNKGNFPGRFSGRQFSNSRSEMNVSTLELGDSALYLCASSLPQPYEQYFGPGTRLTVT.

This clonotype came up a few times. The chain is built from TRBV7-9 and TRBJ2-1; D gene ambiguous. Germline V gene data show CDR1 as SEHNR and CDR2 as FQNEAQ (reference sequence). Deletions cut 2 bases from V and 8 bases from J, with 10 bases between. The CDR3 sequence is 13 residues long. Written as DNA, the CDR3 is TGTGCCAGCAGCTTACGTACTTCCCATGAGCAGTTCTTC. It is translated as CASSLRTSHEQFF.

V and J are TRBV30 and TRBJ2-5, with a tentative D call TRBD1 (6 bases). V lost 0 bases, J lost 5 bases, and 19 bases lay in between. Germline lookup yields CDR1 GTSNPN and CDR2 SVGIG (reference sequence). CDR3 length: 16 amino acids. CDR3 protein: CAWSVQDWQGSETQYF. CDR3 bases: TGTGCCTGGAGTGTACAGGATTGGCAGGGGAGCGAGACCCAGTACTTC.

The chain employs TRBV5-1 and TRBJ2-7; a possible D gene is TRBD2 (6 bases). Trimming left V 2 bases short and J 3 bases short, with 12 bases between. The CDR3 totals 14 residues. Germline values: CDR1 SGHRS, CDR2 YFSETQ. The CDR3 coding sequence is TGCGCCAGCAGCTTTGATGGTAGCGGCTACGAGCAGTACTTC. Protein product: CASSFDGSGYEQYF.

This chain uses TRBV25-1 with TRBJ2-5, with a possible D match to TRBD1 (6 bases). The J call could be wrong; TRBJ2-7 is a better fit for the DNA end. This CDR3 spans 14 amino acids. Germline V gene sequence: CDR1 MGHDK, CDR2 SYGVNS. In DNA, the CDR3 is TGTGCCAGCAGTGAATATGGACAGACCTACGAGCAGTACTTC. Its protein product is CASSEYGQTYEQYF.